Listed here are 18 T cell receptor beta chains from one sample, sequenced in a study of blood T cell repertoires in COVID-19 (dated by TCRdb to about 2020). Library creation used the immunoSEQ multiplex PCR assay. TCRdb provides this immuneACCESS table in a form limited to in-frame rearrangements. Some clones are lacking; in checked studies, under half of them reflect an unresolved V gene, and why the rest are absent is not known. This sample is represented by some 31,000 clones; 92% of them were singletons. Of the sample, roughly 2.3% is held by the ten largest clones. The sample was peripheral blood. The receptors were gathered from a man between 45 and 60 years old with active COVID-19.

This rearrangement joins TRBV30 to TRBJ1-6; D gene ambiguous. Trimming stripped 4 bases from V and 7 bases from J, with 8 bases between. CDR3 length equals 12 residues. Germline V CDR1 and CDR2: GTSNPN, SVGIG (reference sequence). The CDR3 nucleotides are TGTGCCTGGAATAACAGAAATTCACCCCTCCACTTT. Translation gives CAWNNRNSPLHF.

The chain couples TRBV18 to TRBJ2-1; the match to TRBD2 covers 7 bases. Germline V gene sequence: CDR1 KGHSH, CDR2 LQKENI. Losses at the gene ends were 5 bases for V and 4 bases for J; bases not matched to a gene: 8. This CDR3 has 15 amino acids. Here the CDR3 DNA reads TGTGCCAGCTCATCTAGCGGCTCAGGATACAATGAGCAGTTCTTC. It translates to CASSSSGSGYNEQFF.

V is TRBV28 and J is TRBJ2-3; 7 bases are shared with TRBD2. The trim removed 4 bases at V and 4 bases at J, leaving 26 bases unmatched. CDR1 is MDHEN, CDR2 SYDVKM, per germline. The CDR3 is 21 residues long. CDR3 in DNA: TGTGCCAGCAGTTCTAGACTAGTTTTTACGGGAGGAAGAGAGGCAGCAGATACGCAGTATTTT. Translating gives CASSSRLVFTGGREAADTQYF.

The DNA of the CDR3 is TGTGCCACCAGTGATCCTACTAGCGGGGGTTTAGATACGCAGTATTTT. Its protein product is CATSDPTSGGLDTQYF. V gene TRBV24-1 combines with J gene TRBJ2-3; TRBD2 matches at 11 bases. Germline CDR1 KGHDR, CDR2 SFDVKD. The CDR3 length is 16 residues. The trim removed 3 bases at V and 5 bases at J, leaving 6 bases unmatched.

The chain recombines TRBV5-1 with TRBJ1-6; 8 bases line up with TRBD1. In germline, CDR1 is SGHRS, CDR2 YFSETQ. The CDR3 spans 15 residues. With V trimmed by 4 bases and J by 5 bases, 5 bases remained unmatched. The CDR3 bases are TGCGCCAGCAGCAAGGAGACAGGGGATAATTCACCCCTCCACTTT. The encoded protein is CASSKETGDNSPLHF.

The V gene is TRBV5-1, the J gene TRBJ1-3; 7 bases line up with TRBD1. Per the germline V gene, CDR1 is SGHRS and CDR2 is YFSETQ. This CDR3 comprises 14 residues. The junction had 5 bases not matched to a gene; V was cut back by 2 bases and J by 6 bases. The CDR3 sequence is CASSFAGGENTIYF. CDR3 DNA: TGCGCCAGCAGCTTCGCAGGGGGAGAAAACACCATATATTTT.

The chain recombines TRBV11-2 with TRBJ1-1, with D possibly being TRBD1 (6 bases). CDR3 length: 14 residues. Germline lookup yields CDR1 SGHAT and CDR2 FQNNGV. Trimming pared 3 bases from V and 0 bases from J, leaving 8 bases between. CDR3 loop: CASSFNRVNTEAFF. The DNA for the CDR3 is TGTGCCAGCAGCTTTAACAGGGTGAACACTGAAGCTTTCTTT. The full variable domain, in which reference TRBV11-2 and TRBJ1-1 provide the parts outside the CDR3, is EAGVAQSPRYKIIEKRQSVAFWCNPISGHATLYWYQQILGQGPKLLIQFQNNGVVDDSQLPKDRFSAERLKGVDSTLKIQPAKLEDSAVYLCASSFNRVNTEAFFGQGTRLTVV.

This clone was detected once. The chain recombines TRBV5-1 with TRBJ2-1; 7 bases are a match to TRBD1. The CDR3 is 14 amino acids. Germline CDR1 and CDR2: SGHRS and YFSETQ. The junction had 5 bases not matched to a gene; V was cut back by 4 bases and J by 4 bases. The CDR3 loop is CASSHGTAYNEQFF. DNA for the CDR3: TGCGCCAGCAGCCACGGGACAGCGTACAATGAGCAGTTCTTC.

This clone was detected only once. V gene TRBV30 combines with J gene TRBJ2-1; D is possibly TRBD2 (6 bases). Per germline, CDR1 GTSNPN and CDR2 SVGIG (reference sequence). The length of the CDR3 is 13 residues. Deletions cut 7 bases from V and 0 bases from J, with 10 bases between. CDR3 nucleotide sequence: TGTGCCTATGGAGGGAGCTCCTACAATGAGCAGTTCTTC. Translation: CAYGGSSYNEQFF.

V and J are TRBV2 and TRBJ2-1; perhaps TRBD2 as D (6 bases). The germline V gene encodes CDR1 SNHLY and CDR2 FYNNEI. V gave up 8 bases and J gave up 4 bases, with 12 bases separating them. The length of the CDR3 is 13 residues. The chain's CDR3 is CASLLATYNEQFF. The CDR3 DNA sequence: TGTGCCAGCCTCCTAGCGACATACAATGAGCAGTTCTTC.

The chain's CDR3 is CASSEAGTGGKGASPLHF. The CDR3 DNA reads TGCGCCAGCAGCGAAGCCGGGACAGGGGGCAAGGGAGCTTCACCCCTCCACTTT. The V and J genes are TRBV5-1 and TRBJ1-6; 12 bases fit TRBD1. With 4 bases clipped from V and 9 bases from J, the junction kept 14 bases outside the gene matches. This CDR3 contains 18 residues. Germline V gene lookup returns CDR1 SGHRS and CDR2 YFSETQ.

This chain uses TRBV5-1 with TRBJ2-3; 9 bases fit TRBD2. The CDR3 consists of 16 residues. The ends lost 0 bases at V and 4 bases at J; junction bases unmatched: 6. Germline CDR1 is SGHRS and CDR2 is YFSETQ. The CDR3 loop is CASSLVPSGNSDTQYF. The CDR3 coding sequence is TGCGCCAGCAGCTTGGTGCCTAGCGGGAATTCAGATACGCAGTATTTT.

V is TRBV7-9 and J is TRBJ2-7, with 8 bases aligning to TRBD1. This CDR3 spans 16 amino acids. Germline-derived CDR1 and CDR2 are SEHNR and FQNEAQ (reference sequence). The V gene end was trimmed by 7 bases and the J gene end by 1 base; junction bases not matched to a gene: 12. CDR3 bases: TGTGCCAGCACCCACCTGGGGGACAGGACTTCCTACGAGCAGTACTTC. This translates into CASTHLGDRTSYEQYF.

The J gene is TRBJ2-2, the V gene TRBV5-1, with 8 positions matching TRBD1. Unmatched junction bases numbered 1, after V lost 3 bases and J lost 6 bases. Germline V gene data show CDR1 as SGHRS and CDR2 as YFSETQ. This CDR3 comprises 13 residues. The chain's CDR3 is CASSSQGAGELFF. CDR3 nucleotide sequence: TGCGCCAGCAGCTCACAGGGGGCCGGGGAGCTGTTTTTT.

The chain is built from TRBV7-6 and TRBJ2-5; 7 bases are shared with TRBD1. Trimming took 1 base from V and 4 from J; bases not matched to a gene: 3. Germline V CDR1 and CDR2: SGHVS, FNYEAQ. This CDR3 region has 14 residues. The CDR3, as DNA: TGTGCCAGCAGCTTAGTCCGACAGGGAGAGACCCAGTACTTC. Translating it yields CASSLVRQGETQYF.

The V gene is TRBV23-1, the J gene TRBJ2-3, with D perhaps matching TRBD2 (6 bases). TRBV23-1 is recorded as an ORF, its role being uncertain. The CDR3 has 18 amino acids. V lost 3 bases, J lost 2 bases, and 21 bases lay in between. The CDR3 nucleotides read TGCGCCAGCAGTCATTCGGGACTGCCCGGTCTAAACACAGATACGCAGTATTTT. Translation gives CASSHSGLPGLNTDTQYF.

The chain employs TRBV20-1 and TRBJ1-5, with D hard to call. The CDR3 covers 12 residues. The V end lost 3 bases, the J end lost 4 bases, and 7 bases lay between the germline ends. Germline V gives CDR1 DFQATT, CDR2 SNEGSKA (reference sequence). The CDR3 DNA reads TGCAGTGCTAGTCCCGGGAATCAGCCCCAGCATTTT. Residues: CSASPGNQPQHF.

The V call is TRBV6-1, the J call TRBJ2-7; 9 bases are a match to TRBD2. The J segment lost 3 bases and the V segment lost 1 base, leaving 4 bases of the junction unmatched. Germline V CDR1 and CDR2: MNHNS, SASEGT. The CDR3 length is 15 residues. The CDR3 coding sequence is TGTGCCAGCAGTGAAGAACCAGCGGGAGGCTACGAGCAGTACTTC. It encodes CASSEEPAGGYEQYF.